Presented here are 11 T cell receptor beta chains from one specimen sequenced in a study of control samples from healthy donors and cancer patients (dated by TCRdb to the early 2020s). Receptor libraries were prepared by the immunoSEQ multiplex PCR assay. Imported from immuneACCESS, the table was reduced by TCRdb to in-frame sequences with V and J called. These copies leave out some clones; in studies compared against another copy, an unresolved V gene accounts for under half, and the cause of the remainder is not known. Within this sample are about 160,000 clones, with about 95% of them counted one time only. The ten largest clones represent 14% of the sample. What was sequenced was PBMCs. Every receptor here comes from a man in his 60s with colorectal cancer.

In this sample, this clone turned up once. V gene TRBV6-1 combines with J gene TRBJ1-1; D remains unclear. V lost 0 bases and J lost 1, with 6 bases in between. The CDR3 loop spans 14 amino acids. CDR1 is MNHNS, CDR2 SASEGT, per germline. CDR3 residues: CASSEALWNTEAFF. The CDR3 DNA reads as TGTGCCAGCAGTGAAGCGCTATGGAACACTGAAGCTTTCTTT.

The chain uses TRBV7-8 and TRBJ1-1, with a possible D match to TRBD1 (6 bases). Trimming took off 1 base at V and 1 base at J, with 7 bases between the two ends. The germline gives CDR1 SGHVS, CDR2 FQNEAQ. This CDR3 contains 14 residues. CDR3 DNA sequence: TGTGCCAGCAGCTTAGGGACAGCGAACACTGAAGCTTTCTTT. Translated: CASSLGTANTEAFF.

The chain combines TRBV20-1 with TRBJ1-3, with D unclear. The germline V gene has CDR1 DFQATT and CDR2 SNEGSKA (reference sequence). The CDR3 loop spans 11 amino acids. V lost 2 bases to trimming and J lost 7 bases, with 6 bases between them. The CDR3 is CSARLVNTIYF. In nucleotides, the CDR3 is TGCAGTGCTAGACTAGTCAACACCATATATTTT.

The chain is built from TRBV2 and TRBJ1-2; the D gene is possibly TRBD1 (6 bases). In germline, CDR1 is SNHLY, CDR2 FYNNEI. The CDR3 spans 12 residues. Trimming cost V 7 bases and J 2 bases, with 8 bases left between them. CDR3 loop: CASTGQNYGYTF. The CDR3 nucleotides read TGTGCCAGCACAGGACAGAACTATGGCTACACCTTC.

The chain employs TRBV5-6 and TRBJ1-1; a weak D match, TRBD1 (6 bases). This CDR3 contains 15 residues. Germline V gene sequence: CDR1 SGHDT, CDR2 YYEEEE. V dropped 0 bases and J dropped 2 bases, with 11 bases sitting between them. This chain's CDR3 is CASSLAAGGNTEAFF. CDR3 nucleotides: TGTGCCAGCAGCTTGGCCGCCGGGGGCAACACTGAAGCTTTCTTT. The full variable domain, rest sourced from reference TRBV5-6 and TRBJ1-1, is DAGVTQSPTHLIKTRGQQVTLRCSPKSGHDTVSWYQQALGQGPQFIFQYYEEEERQRGNFPDRFSGHQFPNYSSELNVNALLLGDSALYLCASSLAAGGNTEAFFGQGTRLTVV.

The genes are TRBV11-3 and TRBJ2-2, with 7 bases identical to TRBD1. Germline assignment: CDR1 SGHNT and CDR2 YENEEA. This CDR3 spans 13 amino acids. Losses at the gene ends were 5 bases for V and 7 bases for J; bases not matched to a gene: 4. The CDR3 DNA follows: TGTGCCAGCAGCCCACGGACAGGCGGGGAGCTGTTTTTT. As protein: CASSPRTGGELFF.

In the case of this clone: One end of the junction varies from germline; a read error may be responsible. This CDR3 is CSLAGEGPGANVLTF. The CDR3 DNA follows: TGCTCTTTGGCAGGGGAGGGCCCTGGGGCCAACGTCCTGACTTTC. V usage is TRBV7-9 and J usage is TRBJ2-6, with D maybe TRBD2 (7 bases). The germline CDR1 and CDR2 sequences are SEHNR and FQNEAQ (reference sequence). This CDR3 spans 15 amino acids.

This chain uses TRBV15 with TRBJ2-1, with a weak D call TRBD1 (6 bases). The V gene's germline CDR1 is LNHNV and CDR2 YYDKDF (reference sequence). The CDR3 is 17 amino acids. Trimming pared 2 bases from V and 4 bases from J, leaving 18 bases between. The CDR3 loop is CATSRSHRAGGYNEQFF. The CDR3 region has the DNA TGTGCCACCAGCAGATCACACAGGGCCGGTGGATACAATGAGCAGTTCTTC.

V usage is TRBV10-3 and J usage is TRBJ1-4, with D possibly TRBD1 on 6 matching bases. There are 16 residues in the CDR3. V gave up 0 bases and J gave up 1 base, with 9 bases separating them. Germline assignment: CDR1 ENHRY and CDR2 SYGVKD. The CDR3 sequence: CAISESGRGTNEKLFF. CDR3 DNA sequence: TGTGCCATCAGTGAGTCTGGCAGGGGAACTAATGAAAAACTGTTTTTT.

The chain joins TRBV19 to TRBJ1-4; D is unresolved. Trimming took 3 bases from V and 0 from J, leaving 8 bases between them. CDR3 length: 15 residues. Germline V gene sequence: CDR1 LNHDA, CDR2 SQIVND (reference sequence). The CDR3 region has the DNA TGTGCCAGTAGTATTTACTATACAACTAATGAAAAACTGTTTTTT. It specifies CASSIYYTTNEKLFF.

CDR3 in amino acids: CASIRTWNTEAFF. The CDR3 DNA sequence: TGTGCCAGTATTCGTACGTGGAACACTGAAGCTTTCTTT. V usage is TRBV19 and J usage is TRBJ1-1; D is undetermined. CDR3 length: 13 amino acids. The germline V gene encodes CDR1 LNHDA and CDR2 SQIVND (reference sequence). V dropped 7 bases and J dropped 1 base, with 10 bases sitting between them.